This T cell receptor beta chain was identified in a study of T cells in Graves' hyperthyroidism and ophthalmopathy. The study's findings and limits: Stable hyperthyroidism was told apart from ophthalmopathy by a model built on 13 V-J features. The blood repertoire included most of the expanded thyroid clonotypes above 0.001.

Trimming stripped 1 base from V and 1 base from J, with 11 bases between. The length of the CDR3 is 15 residues. Using RNA transcripts as the source, TCR beta CDR3 regions were amplified. Primed by the HTBI set, a first-round RT-PCR was run on the TCR CDR3. Via MiXCR, TCRdb re-called the multiplex PCR reads, giving one row per CDR3 protein. Of about 100,000 distinct CDR3 sequences in the sample, 15% to 20% were seen once. This clonotype was counted many times. The antigen remains undetermined. Patients having uncontrolled infection, another autoimmune disease, pregnancy or lactation were not included. PBMCs were collected from an approximately 9.4 ml volume of fresh peripheral blood.

The V and J genes are TRBV12-3 or TRBV12-4 and TRBJ2-7; D call uncertain. The receptor was derived from a woman aged 45-60 years with Graves' hyperthyroidism. The material sequenced was blood. In nucleotides, the CDR3 is TGTGCCAGCAGTTTAGGGCTAGTTAAATCCTACGAGCAGTACTTC. It is translated as CASSLGLVKSYEQYF.